These T cell receptor beta chains were read from a single sample in a study of blood T cell repertoires in COVID-19. Measured with immunoSEQ multiplex PCR; TCRdb has only the in-frame clones, and not every one. The data hold around 47,000 clones, with around 80% observed a single time. The sample was peripheral blood. The receptor source for this set is an elderly woman with COVID-19, enrolled during active disease. The CDR3 runs from the conserved cysteine through the conserved F or W. A D gene is named only where the DNA matches it firmly. Clone size appears in some rows only: once, few, many, or a class for an expanded clone.

>once|TRBJ1-5|.|TRBV30
CAWGRGTDQPQHF
TGTGCCTGGGGCCGGGGTACGGATCAGCCCCAGCATTTT
>.|TRBJ2-1|TRBD2|TRBV2
CASRRIAGAVGDEQFF
TGTGCCAGCAGACGAATAGCGGGAGCGGTTGGAGATGAGCAGTTCTTC
>.|TRBJ1-1|.|TRBV6-2/TRBV6-3
CASSLQGMNTEAFF
TGTGCCAGCAGTTTACAGGGCATGAACACTGAAGCTTTCTTT
>.|TRBJ1-2|.|TRBV10-3
CAISDVRSGRGNGYTF
TGTGCCATCAGTGACGTCAGGAGCGGCAGGGGAAATGGCTACACCTTC
>once|TRBJ1-5|.|TRBV7-9
CASTADGSQPQHF
TGTGCCAGCACCGCGGACGGGAGTCAGCCCCAGCATTTT
>.|TRBJ2-1|.|TRBV24-1
CATSDADSRLSRGHNEQFF
TGTGCCACCAGTGATGCGGACAGTAGACTCTCCAGGGGCCACAATGAGCAGTTCTTC
>.|TRBJ1-1|.|TRBV6-5
CASSYRTDKMNTEAFF
TGTGCCAGCAGTTATAGAACAGATAAAATGAACACTGAAGCTTTCTTT
>.|TRBJ2-3|.|TRBV2
CASRAGTGLGADTQYF
TGTGCCAGCAGGGCCGGGACAGGACTAGGGGCAGATACGCAGTATTTT
>.|TRBJ1-1|TRBD1|TRBV9
CASSSETGGFTEAFF
TGTGCCAGCAGCTCCGAAACAGGGGGCTTCACTGAAGCTTTCTTT
>.|TRBJ1-5|.|TRBV28
CASGRLGGNQPQHF
TGTGCCAGCGGCCGGCTGGGGGGGAATCAGCCCCAGCATTTT
>.|TRBJ2-7|TRBD1|TRBV7-3
CASSLTGQGTAEQYF
TGTGCCAGCAGCTTAACGGGACAGGGGACCGCCGAGCAGTACTTC
>.|TRBJ2-1|TRBD2|TRBV5-1
CASSLGNGLAGLDEQFF
TGCGCCAGCAGCTTGGGCAACGGACTAGCGGGACTCGATGAGCAGTTCTTC
>.|TRBJ1-1|TRBD1|TRBV28
CASSFDRGATEAFF
TGTGCCAGCAGTTTCGACAGGGGAGCCACTGAAGCTTTCTTT
>once|TRBJ2-2|TRBD2|TRBV7-9
CATTSGGNTGELFF
TGTGCGACAACTAGCGGGGGGAACACCGGGGAGCTGTTTTTT
>.|TRBJ1-2|TRBD1|TRBV7-6
CASSIHDRVNYGYTF
TGTGCCAGCAGCATTCATGACAGGGTTAACTATGGCTACACCTTC
>.|TRBJ1-4|.|TRBV6-2/TRBV6-3
CASSPYEKLFF
TGTGCCAGCAGTCCCTATGAAAAACTGTTTTTT
>few|TRBJ1-1|.|TRBV4-1
CASSQESWGPEAFF
TGCGCCAGCAGCCAAGAATCGTGGGGCCCCGAAGCTTTCTTT
>.|TRBJ1-2|.|TRBV6-5
CASSYRDTYGYTF
TGTGCCAGCAGTTACCGTGACACTTATGGCTACACCTTC
>.|TRBJ2-2|.|TRBV30
CAWKEGLNSGELFF
TGTGCCTGGAAGGAGGGCCTCAACTCCGGGGAGCTGTTTTTT
>few|TRBJ1-6|.|TRBV15
CATSRDPGLDSPLHF
TGTGCCACCAGCAGAGATCCGGGGTTGGATTCACCCCTCCACTTT
>.|TRBJ1-6|TRBD1|TRBV6-5
CASRSTGNNSPLHF
TGTGCCAGCAGATCGACAGGGAATAATTCACCCCTCCACTTT
>.|TRBJ1-5|TRBD1|TRBV30
CAWTPRTGRNQPQHF
TGTGCCTGGACTCCCCGGACAGGGCGAAATCAGCCCCAGCATTTT
>few|TRBJ2-2|TRBD2|TRBV10-3
CASSGRWVTGELFF
TGTGCCAGCAGCGGGAGGTGGGTCACCGGGGAGCTGTTTTTT
>.|TRBJ1-5|.|TRBV5-4
CASSSDPEINQPQHF
TGTGCCAGCAGCTCGGATCCGGAGATCAATCAGCCCCAGCATTTT
>.|TRBJ1-4|TRBD1|TRBV28
CASSAGQGFNEKLFF
TGTGCCAGCAGTGCGGGACAGGGGTTCAATGAAAAACTGTTTTTT
>.|TRBJ2-2|.|TRBV9
CASSVGTPGTGELFF
TGTGCCAGCAGCGTAGGGACTCCCGGCACCGGGGAGCTGTTTTTT
>.|TRBJ2-7|TRBD1|TRBV7-9
CASSEGTGGNEQYF
TGTGCCAGCAGTGAGGGGACAGGGGGGAACGAGCAGTACTTC
>.|TRBJ1-2|TRBD1|TRBV6-4
CASSESRQGGGYTF
TGTGCCAGCAGTGAATCCAGACAGGGAGGTGGCTACACCTTC
>.|TRBJ1-2|.|TRBV3-1/TRBV3-2
CASSQGPLANYGYTF
TGTGCCAGCAGCCAAGGTCCGTTAGCTAACTATGGCTACACCTTC
>.|TRBJ2-5|TRBD2|TRBV5-4
CASSLTRLAGVGETQYF
TGTGCCAGCAGCTTGACCAGACTAGCGGGAGTGGGAGAGACCCAGTACTTC
>.|TRBJ2-5|TRBD1|TRBV12-5
CASALGAGGETQYF
TGTGCTAGTGCCTTGGGGGCAGGGGGAGAGACCCAGTACTTC
>.|TRBJ1-2|.|TRBV12-3/TRBV12-4
CASTPGYTF
TGTGCCAGCACCCCAGGCTACACCTTC
>.|TRBJ2-7|.|TRBV4-1
CASSQDVVGNEQYF
TGCGCCAGCAGCCAAGATGTTGTCGGGAACGAGCAGTACTTC
>.|TRBJ1-1|.|TRBV7-9
CASSTRQVANTEAFF
TGTGCCAGCAGCACTCGACAGGTCGCGAACACTGAAGCTTTCTTT
>.|TRBJ1-5|TRBD1|TRBV2
CASSGRGQGRNQPQHF
TGTGCCAGCAGTGGAAGAGGACAGGGTCGCAATCAGCCCCAGCATTTT
>.|TRBJ1-5|.|TRBV10-2
CASSAGLNQPQHF
TGCGCCAGCAGTGCTGGCCTCAATCAGCCCCAGCATTTT
>few|TRBJ1-1|.|TRBV7-2
CASSLGQNTEAFF
TGTGCCAGCAGCTTAGGGCAGAACACTGAAGCTTTCTTT
>once|TRBJ1-1|.|TRBV19
CASMSGALTEAFF
TGTGCCAGTATGAGCGGGGCCCTCACTGAAGCTTTCTTT
>.|TRBJ2-1|TRBD2|TRBV11-2
CASSFLAGGGSYNEQFF
TGTGCCAGCAGCTTTCTAGCGGGAGGGGGATCCTACAATGAGCAGTTCTTC
>.|TRBJ2-7|.|TRBV30
CAWSVLPYEQYF
TGTGCCTGGAGTGTACTTCCGTACGAGCAGTACTTC
>.|TRBJ2-1|.|TRBV5-6
CASTPSAQYNEQFF
TGTGCCAGCACCCCCTCGGCACAGTACAATGAGCAGTTCTTC
>.|TRBJ2-2|.|TRBV18
CASSRPGTGELFF
TGTGCCAGCTCACGTCCCGGCACCGGGGAGCTGTTTTTT
>.|TRBJ2-7|TRBD2|TRBV5-4
CASSPGLAIYEQYF
TGTGCCAGCAGCCCGGGACTAGCGATCTACGAGCAGTACTTC
>few|TRBJ2-3|TRBD1|TRBV6-5
CASSYTGQRSTDTQYF
TGTGCCAGCAGTTACACGGGACAGCGTTCCACAGATACGCAGTATTTT
>.|TRBJ2-4|.|TRBV30
CAWSEGRDIQYF
TGTGCCTGGAGTGAAGGTCGGGACATTCAGTACTTC
>.|TRBJ1-2|.|TRBV9
CASSVSGTPNYGYTF
TGTGCCAGCAGCGTATCCGGGACTCCTAACTATGGCTACACCTTC
>.|TRBJ1-5|TRBD1|TRBV24-1
CATAGQGNSNQPQHF
TGTGCCACCGCGGGACAGGGGAATAGCAATCAGCCCCAGCATTTT
>.|TRBJ2-5|.|TRBV30
CAWGTTPIQETQYF
TGTGCCTGGGGCACTACCCCAATCCAAGAGACCCAGTACTTC
>.|TRBJ2-1|.|TRBV7-9
CASSPSYEQFF
TGTGCCAGCAGCCCCTCCTATGAGCAGTTCTTC
>.|TRBJ1-2|.|TRBV6-6
CATHDGQRVPGYTF
TGTGCCACCCACGACGGGCAGCGGGTCCCCGGCTACACCTTC
>.|TRBJ2-1|TRBD2|TRBV20-1
CSASSASGSGNEQFF
TGCAGTGCTAGTTCGGCTAGCGGGAGTGGCAATGAGCAGTTCTTC
>.|TRBJ2-2|.|TRBV6-4
CASSRGNTGELFF
TGTGCCAGCAGCAGGGGAAACACCGGGGAGCTGTTTTTT